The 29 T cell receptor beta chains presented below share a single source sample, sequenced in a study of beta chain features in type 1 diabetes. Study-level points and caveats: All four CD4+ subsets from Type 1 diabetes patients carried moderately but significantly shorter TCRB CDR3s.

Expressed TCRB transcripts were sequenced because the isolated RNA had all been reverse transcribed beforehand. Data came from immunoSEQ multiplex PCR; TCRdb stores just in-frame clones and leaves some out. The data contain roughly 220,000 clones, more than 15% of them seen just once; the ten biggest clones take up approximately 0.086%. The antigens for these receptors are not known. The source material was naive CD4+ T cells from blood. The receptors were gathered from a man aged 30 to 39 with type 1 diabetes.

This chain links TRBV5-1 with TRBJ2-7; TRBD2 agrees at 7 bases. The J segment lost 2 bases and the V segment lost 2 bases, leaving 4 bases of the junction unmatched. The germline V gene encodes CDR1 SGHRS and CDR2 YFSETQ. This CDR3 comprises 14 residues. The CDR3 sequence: CASSFSGTTYEQYF. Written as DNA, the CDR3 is TGCGCCAGCAGCTTCTCCGGGACTACCTACGAGCAGTACTTC.

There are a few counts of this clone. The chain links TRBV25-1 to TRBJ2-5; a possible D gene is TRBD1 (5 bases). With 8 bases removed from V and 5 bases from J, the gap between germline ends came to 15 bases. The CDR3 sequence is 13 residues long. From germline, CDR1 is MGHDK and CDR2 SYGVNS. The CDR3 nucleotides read TGTGCCAGCGCGAGCAGGGTCGCGGAGACCCAGTACTTC. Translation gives CASASRVAETQYF.

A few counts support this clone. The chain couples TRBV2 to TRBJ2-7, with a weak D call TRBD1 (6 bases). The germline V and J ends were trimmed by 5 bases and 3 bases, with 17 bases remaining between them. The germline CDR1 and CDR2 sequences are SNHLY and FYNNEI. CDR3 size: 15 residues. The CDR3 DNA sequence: TGTGCCAGCAGTTTTCAGGACAGTGCAGGCTACGAGCAGTACTTC. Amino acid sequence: CASSFQDSAGYEQYF. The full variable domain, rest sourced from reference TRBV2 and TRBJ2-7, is EPEVTQTPSHQVTQMGQEVILRCVPISNHLYFYWYRQILGQKVEFLVSFYNNEISEKSEIFDDQFSVERPDGSNFTLKIRSTKLEDSAMYFCASSFQDSAGYEQYFGPGTRLTVT.

As DNA, the CDR3 is TGTGCCAGTAAGCCCGCTGGAGGGGAAGAGACCCAGTACTTC. It translates to CASKPAGGEETQYF. The rearrangement uses TRBV19 and TRBJ2-5; tentatively, D is TRBD2 (6 bases). Per germline, CDR1 LNHDA and CDR2 SQIVND (reference sequence). V lost 7 bases, J lost 3 bases, and 15 bases lay in between. The length of the CDR3 is 14 residues.

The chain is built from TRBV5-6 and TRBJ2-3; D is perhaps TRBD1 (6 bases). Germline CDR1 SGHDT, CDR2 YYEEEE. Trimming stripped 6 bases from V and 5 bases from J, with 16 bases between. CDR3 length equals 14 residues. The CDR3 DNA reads TGTGCCAGCACCCTAGGGGGAATAGAAGATACGCAGTATTTT. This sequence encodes CASTLGGIEDTQYF. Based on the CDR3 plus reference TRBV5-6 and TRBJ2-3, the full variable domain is DAGVTQSPTHLIKTRGQQVTLRCSPKSGHDTVSWYQQALGQGPQFIFQYYEEEERQRGNFPDRFSGHQFPNYSSELNVNALLLGDSALYLCASTLGGIEDTQYFGPGTRLTVL.

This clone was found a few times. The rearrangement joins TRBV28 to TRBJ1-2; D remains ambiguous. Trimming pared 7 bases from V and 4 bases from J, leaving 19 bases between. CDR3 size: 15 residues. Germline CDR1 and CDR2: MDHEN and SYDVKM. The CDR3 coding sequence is TGTGCCAGCACCGGAGGAGCAGTTGCCGGCTATGGCTACACCTTC. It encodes CASTGGAVAGYGYTF.

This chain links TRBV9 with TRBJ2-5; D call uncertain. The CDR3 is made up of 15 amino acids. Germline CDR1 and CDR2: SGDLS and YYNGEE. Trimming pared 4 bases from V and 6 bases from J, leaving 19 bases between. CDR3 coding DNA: TGTGCCAGCAGCACAAACCCGGGTATTTTCCAGACCCAGTACTTC. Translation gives CASSTNPGIFQTQYF.

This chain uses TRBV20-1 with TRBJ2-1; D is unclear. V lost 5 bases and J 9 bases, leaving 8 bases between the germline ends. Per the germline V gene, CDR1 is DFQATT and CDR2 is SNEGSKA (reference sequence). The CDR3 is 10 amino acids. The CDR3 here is CSAYQAEQFF. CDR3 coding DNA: TGCAGTGCTTATCAGGCTGAGCAGTTCTTC.

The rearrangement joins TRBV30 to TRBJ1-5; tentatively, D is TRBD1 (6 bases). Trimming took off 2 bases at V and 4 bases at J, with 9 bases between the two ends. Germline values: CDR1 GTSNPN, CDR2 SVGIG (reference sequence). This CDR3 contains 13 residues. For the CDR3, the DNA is TGTGCCTGGAGTTTAGACAGGAATCAGCCCCAGCATTTT. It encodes CAWSLDRNQPQHF.

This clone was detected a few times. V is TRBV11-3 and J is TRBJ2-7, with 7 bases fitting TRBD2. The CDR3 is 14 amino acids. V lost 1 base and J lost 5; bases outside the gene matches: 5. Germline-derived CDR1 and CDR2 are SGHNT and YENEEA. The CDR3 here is CASSLVGTTNEQYF. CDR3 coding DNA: TGTGCCAGCAGCTTAGTAGGGACTACCAACGAGCAGTACTTC.

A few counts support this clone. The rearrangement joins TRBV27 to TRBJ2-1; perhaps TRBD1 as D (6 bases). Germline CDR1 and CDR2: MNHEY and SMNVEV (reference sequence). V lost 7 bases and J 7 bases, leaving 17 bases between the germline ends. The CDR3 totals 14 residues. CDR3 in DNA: TGTGCCAGCACGGACAGCGTCCGGCCAAATGAGCAGTTCTTC. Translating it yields CASTDSVRPNEQFF.

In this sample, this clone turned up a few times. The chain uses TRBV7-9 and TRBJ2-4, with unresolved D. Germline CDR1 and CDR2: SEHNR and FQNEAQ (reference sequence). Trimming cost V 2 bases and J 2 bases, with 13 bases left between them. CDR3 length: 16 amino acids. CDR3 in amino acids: CASSLYLRMTKNIQYF. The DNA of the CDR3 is TGTGCCAGCAGCTTATATCTCAGGATGACCAAAAACATTCAGTACTTC.

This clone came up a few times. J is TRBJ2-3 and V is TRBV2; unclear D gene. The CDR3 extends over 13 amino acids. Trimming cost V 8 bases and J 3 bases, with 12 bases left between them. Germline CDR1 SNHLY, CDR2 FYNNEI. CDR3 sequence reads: CASFRSRTDTQYF. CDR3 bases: TGTGCCAGCTTCAGATCGAGGACAGATACGCAGTATTTT.

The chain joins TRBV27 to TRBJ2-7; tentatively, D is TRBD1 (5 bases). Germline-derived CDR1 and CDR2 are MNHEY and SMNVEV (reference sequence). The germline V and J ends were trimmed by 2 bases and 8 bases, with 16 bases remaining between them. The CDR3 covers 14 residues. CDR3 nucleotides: TGTGCCAGCAGTTTAAGGGTGGGGCGGTCCCAGCAGTACTTC. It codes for CASSLRVGRSQQYF.

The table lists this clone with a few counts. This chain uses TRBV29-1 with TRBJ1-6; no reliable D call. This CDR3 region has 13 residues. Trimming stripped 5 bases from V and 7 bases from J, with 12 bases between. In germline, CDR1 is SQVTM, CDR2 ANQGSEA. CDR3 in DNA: TGCAGCGTTCGTGGCGTAGGGAATTCACCCCTCCACTTT. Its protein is CSVRGVGNSPLHF.

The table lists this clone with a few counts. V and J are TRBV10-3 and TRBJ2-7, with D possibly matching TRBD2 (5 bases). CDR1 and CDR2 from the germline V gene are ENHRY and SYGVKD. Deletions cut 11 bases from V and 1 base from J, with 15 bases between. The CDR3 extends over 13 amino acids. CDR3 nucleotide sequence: TGTGCCGCTCGGGGAAGGTCTTCCTACGAGCAGTACTTC. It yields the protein CAARGRSSYEQYF.

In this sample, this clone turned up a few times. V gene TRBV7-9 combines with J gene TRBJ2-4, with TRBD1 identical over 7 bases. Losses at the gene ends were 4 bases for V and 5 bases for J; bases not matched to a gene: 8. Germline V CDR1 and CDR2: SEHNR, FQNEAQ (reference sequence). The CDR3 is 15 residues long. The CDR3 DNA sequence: TGTGCCAGCAGCTCACCCACAGGGGTTCAAAACATTCAGTACTTC. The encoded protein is CASSSPTGVQNIQYF. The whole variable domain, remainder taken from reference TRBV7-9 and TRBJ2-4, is DTGVSQNPRHKITKRGQNVTFRCDPISEHNRLYWYRQTLGQGPEFLTYFQNEAQLEKSRLLSDRFSAERPKGSFSTLEIQRTEQGDSAMYLCASSSPTGVQNIQYFGAGTRLSVL.

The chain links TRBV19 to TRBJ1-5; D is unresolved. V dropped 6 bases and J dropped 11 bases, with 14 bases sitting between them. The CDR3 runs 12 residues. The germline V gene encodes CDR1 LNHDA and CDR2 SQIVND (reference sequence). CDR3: CASSLSGRSQHF. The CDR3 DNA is TGTGCCAGTAGCCTATCCGGGAGGTCCCAGCATTTT.

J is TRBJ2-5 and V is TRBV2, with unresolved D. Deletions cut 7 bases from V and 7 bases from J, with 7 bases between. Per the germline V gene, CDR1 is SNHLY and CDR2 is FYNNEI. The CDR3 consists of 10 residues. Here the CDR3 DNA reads TGTGCCAGCACGGGCGGGACCCAGTACTTC. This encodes CASTGGTQYF.

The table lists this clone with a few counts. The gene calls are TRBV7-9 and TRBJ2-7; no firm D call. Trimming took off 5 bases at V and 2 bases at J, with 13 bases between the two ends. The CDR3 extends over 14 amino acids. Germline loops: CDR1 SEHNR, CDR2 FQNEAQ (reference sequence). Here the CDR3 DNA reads TGTGCCAGCAGCCCCGAGCGTCTGGCCTACGAGCAGTACTTC. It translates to CASSPERLAYEQYF.

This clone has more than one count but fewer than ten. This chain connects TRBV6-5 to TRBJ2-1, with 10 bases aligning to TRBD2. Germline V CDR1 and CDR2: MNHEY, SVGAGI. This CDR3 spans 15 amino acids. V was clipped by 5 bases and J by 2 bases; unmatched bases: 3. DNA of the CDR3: TGTGCCAGCAGTCTAGCGGGAGTCGCCTACAATGAGCAGTTCTTC. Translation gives CASSLAGVAYNEQFF.

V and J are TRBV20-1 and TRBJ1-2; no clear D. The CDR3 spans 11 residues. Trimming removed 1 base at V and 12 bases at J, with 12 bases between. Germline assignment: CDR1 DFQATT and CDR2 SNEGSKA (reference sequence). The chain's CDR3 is CSARVPRAHTF. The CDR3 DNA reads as TGCAGTGCTAGAGTCCCCCGTGCTCACACCTTC.

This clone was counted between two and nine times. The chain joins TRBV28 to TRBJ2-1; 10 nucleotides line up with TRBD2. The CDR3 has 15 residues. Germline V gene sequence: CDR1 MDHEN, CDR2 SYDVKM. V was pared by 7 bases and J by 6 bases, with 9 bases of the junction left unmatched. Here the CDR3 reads CASIRAGGLGNEQFF. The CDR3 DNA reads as TGTGCCAGCATCCGAGCGGGAGGGTTGGGCAATGAGCAGTTCTTC.

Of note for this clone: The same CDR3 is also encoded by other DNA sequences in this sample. CDR3 loop: CASSLGDPQETQYF. CDR3 bases: TGCGCCAGCAGCTTAGGGGACCCCCAAGAGACCCAGTACTTC. The chain combines TRBV5-1 with TRBJ2-5; tentatively, D is TRBD1 or TRBD2 (5 bases each). This CDR3 has 14 amino acids. V was pared by 2 bases and J by 1 base, with 9 bases between. CDR1 SGHRS and CDR2 YFSETQ come from the germline V gene. Looking up the rest from reference TRBV5-1 and TRBJ2-5 gives the full variable domain: KAGVTQTPRYLIKTRGQQVTLSCSPISGHRSVSWYQQTPGQGLQFLFEYFSETQRNKGNFPGRFSGRQFSNSRSEMNVSTLELGDSALYLCASSLGDPQETQYFGPGTRLLVL.

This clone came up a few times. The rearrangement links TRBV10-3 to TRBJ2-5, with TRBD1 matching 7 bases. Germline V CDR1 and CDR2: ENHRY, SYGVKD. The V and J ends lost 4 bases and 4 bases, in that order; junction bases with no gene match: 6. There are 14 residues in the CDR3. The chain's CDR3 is CAISGSGGGETQYF. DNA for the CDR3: TGTGCCATCAGTGGGTCAGGGGGTGGAGAGACCCAGTACTTC.

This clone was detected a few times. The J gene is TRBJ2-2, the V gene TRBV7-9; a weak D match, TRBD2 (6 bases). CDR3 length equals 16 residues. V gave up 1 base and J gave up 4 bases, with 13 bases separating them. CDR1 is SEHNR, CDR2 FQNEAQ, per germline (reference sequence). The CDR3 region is CASSLEAGSGTGELFF. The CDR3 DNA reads TGTGCCAGCAGCTTAGAGGCGGGATCAGGCACCGGGGAGCTGTTTTTT.

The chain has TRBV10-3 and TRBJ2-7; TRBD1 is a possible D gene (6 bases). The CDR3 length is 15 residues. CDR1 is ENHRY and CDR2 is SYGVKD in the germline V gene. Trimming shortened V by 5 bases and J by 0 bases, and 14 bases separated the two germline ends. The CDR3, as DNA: TGTGCCATCAGTACTGACAGGCCTTTCTCCTACGAGCAGTACTTC. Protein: CAISTDRPFSYEQYF.

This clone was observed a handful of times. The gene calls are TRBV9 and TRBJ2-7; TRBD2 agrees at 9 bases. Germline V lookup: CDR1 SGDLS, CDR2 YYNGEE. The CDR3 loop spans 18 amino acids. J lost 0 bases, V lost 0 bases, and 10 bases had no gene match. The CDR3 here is CASSVGGLAGTSSYEQYF. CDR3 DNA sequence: TGTGCCAGCAGCGTAGGAGGTCTAGCGGGGACGAGCTCCTACGAGCAGTACTTC.

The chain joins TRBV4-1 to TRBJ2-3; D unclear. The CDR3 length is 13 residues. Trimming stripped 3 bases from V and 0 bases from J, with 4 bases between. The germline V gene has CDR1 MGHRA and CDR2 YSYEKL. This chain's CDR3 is CASSHLSTDTQYF. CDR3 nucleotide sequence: TGCGCCAGCAGCCACCTGAGCACAGATACGCAGTATTTT.